This TCR beta chain originates from a study of beta chain features in type 1 diabetes. Reverse transcribing all isolated RNA meant expressed TCRB transcripts were sequenced. TCRdb keeps only in-frame clones here, not all; method: immunoSEQ multiplex PCR. The table has 450,000 or so clones, approximately 10% seen once. The CDR3 is made up of 15 amino acids. Germline loops: CDR1 SGDLS, CDR2 YYNGEE. V shed 0 bases, J shed 6 bases, and the junction held 6 bases outside the gene matches. General study results and limits: In comparison with healthy donors, patients had naive, central memory and Treg TCRB repertoires that appeared more similar.

This clone was seen only a few times. Its antigen remains unknown. On average, the one heparinised blood draw given by each donor was approximately 100 mL. Sorted populations all had greater than 98% purity. The sequenced sample was naive CD4+ T cells from blood. The clonotype originates from a woman aged 18-35 years in good health. The chain joins TRBV9 to TRBJ2-7; 10 nucleotides agree with TRBD2. For the CDR3, the DNA is TGTGCCAGCAGCGTAGGGCTAGCGGGAGTAAGCGAGCAGTACTTC. This sequence encodes CASSVGLAGVSEQYF. Using reference TRBV9 and TRBJ2-7 for the parts outside the CDR3, the full variable domain is DSGVTQTPKHLITATGQRVTLRCSPRSGDLSVYWYQQSLDQGLQFLIQYYNGEERAKGNILERFSAQQFPDLHSELNLSSLELGDSALYFCASSVGLAGVSEQYFGPGTRLTVT.